One and the same sample provided the 21 T cell receptor beta chains below, sequenced in a study of blood T cells in healthy people across ages (dated by TCRdb to the mid-2010s). The receptor library was made with 5' RACE. The second PCR ran for about 7 to 11 cycles and used a J-beta primer mix along with a sample-barcoded 5' primer. TCRdb handled the public reads itself, with Q25 trimming in fastp and clone calling in MiXCR, and kept productive beta chains. Under each unique CDR3 protein, matching rows form one entry showing the most common genes and DNA. In this sample the table shows fewer than 2,000,000 distinct CDR3 sequences, roughly 43% of which occur a single time. Of the sample, 23% is held by the ten largest clones. Sequencing was carried out using blood. The receptors stem from a human donor in good health.

There are a few counts of this clonotype. V usage is TRBV4-1 and J usage is TRBJ2-1; tentative D call: TRBD1 (6 bases). V was trimmed by 0 bases and J by 14 bases, leaving 14 bases between them. The germline CDR1 and CDR2 sequences are MGHRA and YSYEKL. The CDR3 covers 13 residues. The CDR3 nucleotides are TGCGCCAGCAGCCAAGATTCCAGGGGATTGGAGTTCTTC. Encoded protein: CASSQDSRGLEFF.

The V call is TRBV20-1, the J call TRBJ1-3; 9 nucleotides line up with TRBD1. The CDR3 is 13 residues long. From germline, CDR1 is DFQATT and CDR2 SNEGSKA (reference sequence). The V and J ends lost 5 bases and 8 bases, in that order; junction bases with no gene match: 7. CDR3 in amino acids: CSAPRQGGDTIYF. In DNA form, the CDR3 reads TGCAGTGCTCCCCGACAGGGGGGGGACACCATATATTTT.

V gene TRBV28 combines with J gene TRBJ2-3; unclear D gene. This CDR3 contains 14 residues. Germline V gene data show CDR1 as MDHEN and CDR2 as SYDVKM. The V end was cut by 10 bases, the J end by 3 bases, with 17 bases between. For the CDR3, the DNA is TGTGCCACCAAACTATCGCCCCTTACAGATACGCAGTATTTT. Protein: CATKLSPLTDTQYF.

The gene calls are TRBV5-1 and TRBJ2-4; D might be TRBD1 or TRBD2, each matching 6 bases. Gene TRBJ2-7 matches the end of the DNA better, so the J call may be wrong. CDR3 length equals 15 residues. From germline, CDR1 is SGHRS and CDR2 YFSETQ. CDR3 amino acids: CASSLGTAGRYEQYF. Written as DNA, the CDR3 is TGCGCCAGCAGCTTGGGGACAGCGGGTCGCTACGAGCAGTACTTC.

J is TRBJ2-6 and V is TRBV9, with D uncertain. This CDR3 contains 14 residues. Germline V gives CDR1 SGDLS, CDR2 YYNGEE. The V end was cut by 7 bases, the J end by 2 bases, with 10 bases between. CDR3 bases: TGTGCCAGCCCTCGTATTCCTGGGGCCAACGTCCTGACTTTC. Encoded protein: CASPRIPGANVLTF. The variable domain in full, with the rest retrieved from reference TRBV9 and TRBJ2-6, is DSGVTQTPKHLITATGQRVTLRCSPRSGDLSVYWYQQSLDQGLQFLIQYYNGEERAKGNILERFSAQQFPDLHSELNLSSLELGDSALYFCASPRIPGANVLTFGAGSRLTVL.

This clonotype was observed a few times. V gene TRBV3-1 combines with J gene TRBJ2-6; D remains unclear. The CDR3 length is 15 residues. Germline lookup yields CDR1 LGHDT and CDR2 YNNKEL (reference sequence). V shed 4 bases and J shed 0 bases, with 7 bases lying between them. The CDR3 bases are TGTGCCAGCAGCCCAACGCCCTCTGGGGCCAACGTCCTGACTTTC. Translated, it gives CASSPTPSGANVLTF.

This clonotype has more than one count but fewer than ten. The genes are TRBV5-5 and TRBJ1-5; D may be TRBD1 (5 bases). V lost 2 bases, J lost 2 bases, and 11 bases lay in between. The CDR3 runs to 15 residues. Germline V CDR1 and CDR2: SGHKS, YYEKEE (reference sequence). The CDR3 spells CASSLVPGGNQPQHF. The CDR3 bases are TGTGCCAGCAGCTTAGTTCCGGGGGGCAATCAGCCCCAGCATTTT.

This clonotype was seen ten or more times. This chain uses TRBV7-9 with TRBJ2-7, with D perhaps matching TRBD1 (5 bases). CDR1 is SEHNR, CDR2 FQNEAQ, per germline (reference sequence). V lost 7 bases to trimming and J lost 5 bases, with 18 bases between them. This CDR3 region has 14 residues. CDR3 loop: CASTIIDSADEQYF. In nucleotides, the CDR3 is TGTGCCAGCACCATAATAGACAGTGCCGACGAGCAGTACTTC.

This clonotype turned up a few times. The CDR3 protein is CASRNAGTGDGYTF. The CDR3 coding sequence is TGTGCCAGCAGGAATGCCGGGACAGGGGACGGCTACACCTTC. V and J are TRBV2 and TRBJ1-2, with 10 bases identical to TRBD1. V trimming: 6 bases; J trimming: 8 bases; junction bases outside the gene matches: 9. The CDR3 totals 14 residues. Germline CDR1 and CDR2: SNHLY and FYNNEI.

Only a few counts were recorded for this clonotype. The chain couples TRBV20-1 to TRBJ1-2, with D unresolved. Trimming removed 2 bases at V and 6 bases at J, with 7 bases between. The CDR3 sequence is 11 residues long. Germline V gene data show CDR1 as DFQATT and CDR2 as SNEGSKA (reference sequence). CDR3 sequence: CSARLDNGYTF. CDR3 in DNA: TGCAGTGCTAGATTAGACAATGGCTACACCTTC.

On this clonotype itself: At one end the junction does not follow the germline gene, possibly because of a read error. This chain uses TRBV20-1 with TRBJ1-6, with D tentatively TRBD1 (6 bases). CDR1 and CDR2 (germline): DFQATT, SNEGSKA (reference sequence). CDR3 length: 15 residues. In DNA form, the CDR3 reads TGCGGTGCTCTCCCCGGGGGGCTGGGGGATTCACCCCTCCACTTT. Protein product: CGALPGGLGDSPLHF.

The chain is built from TRBV20-1 and TRBJ2-6; no clear D gene. The CDR3 has 13 residues. CDR1 DFQATT and CDR2 SNEGSKA come from the germline V gene (reference sequence). The CDR3 reads CSASISGANVLTF. CDR3 DNA sequence: TGCAGCGCATCAATCTCTGGGGCCAACGTCCTGACTTTC.

This clonotype was seen a handful of times. The chain couples TRBV28 to TRBJ2-5; tentative D call: TRBD1 (6 bases). Trimming removed 5 bases at V and 1 base at J, with 14 bases between. The CDR3 length is 15 residues. From germline, CDR1 is MDHEN and CDR2 SYDVKM. The CDR3 region is CASSPTAGVQETQYF. The CDR3 DNA sequence: TGTGCCAGCAGTCCAACGGCAGGGGTCCAAGAGACCCAGTACTTC. The whole variable domain, filled in from reference TRBV28 and TRBJ2-5, reads DVKVTQSSRYLVKRTGEKVFLECVQDMDHENMFWYRQDPGLGLRLIYFSYDVKMKEKGDIPEGYSVSREKKERFSLILESASTNQTSMYLCASSPTAGVQETQYFGPGTRLLVL.

This chain links TRBV7-9 with TRBJ2-5; 7 nucleotides line up with TRBD1. With the DNA end fitting TRBJ2-7 better, the J assignment may be wrong. The CDR3 consists of 17 residues. CDR1 and CDR2 from the germline V gene are SEHNR and FQNEAQ (reference sequence). This chain's CDR3 is CASSTDLTGQISYEQYF. CDR3 coding DNA: TGTGCCAGCAGCACCGATTTAACGGGACAGATCTCCTACGAGCAGTACTTC.

J is TRBJ2-5 and V is TRBV19, with D unresolved. Deletions cut 4 bases from V and 4 bases from J, with 10 bases between. This CDR3 spans 13 amino acids. Germline V lookup: CDR1 LNHDA, CDR2 SQIVND (reference sequence). CDR3 nucleotide sequence: TGTGCCAGTAGTAACCAGTTTCGAGAGACCCAGTACTTC. Amino acid sequence: CASSNQFRETQYF.

This clonotype was seen more than once but under ten times. V and J are TRBV6-4 and TRBJ2-1; TRBD2 aligns across 7 bases. The CDR3 length is 15 residues. The germline V gene encodes CDR1 MRHNA and CDR2 SNTAGT. Germline trimming cut 6 bases from V and 4 bases from J; bases unmatched to any gene: 9. CDR3 residues: CASSPESSGYNEQFF. CDR3 DNA: TGTGCCAGCAGCCCAGAGTCTAGCGGATACAATGAGCAGTTCTTC.

The rearrangement uses TRBV10-3 and TRBJ1-2, with TRBD1 as a possible D gene (6 bases). CDR3 length: 14 amino acids. The germline V gene has CDR1 ENHRY and CDR2 SYGVKD. V lost 0 bases and J 6 bases, leaving 11 bases between the germline ends. The CDR3 sequence is CAISESGGGDGYTF. In nucleotides, the CDR3 is TGTGCCATCAGTGAGTCCGGAGGGGGAGATGGCTACACCTTC.

This clonotype was seen many times. V is TRBV5-6 and J is TRBJ2-7; 7 bases match TRBD1. The CDR3 consists of 14 residues. The J segment lost 2 bases and the V segment lost 5 bases, leaving 7 bases of the junction unmatched. Germline CDR1 is SGHDT and CDR2 is YYEEEE. The CDR3 sequence: CASSPDRITYEQYF. The CDR3 region has the DNA TGTGCCAGCAGTCCGGACAGGATTACCTACGAGCAGTACTTC.

The V gene is TRBV12-3 or TRBV12-4, the J gene TRBJ2-1, with a tentative D call TRBD1 (6 bases). The V end was cut by 7 bases, the J end by 3 bases, with 16 bases between. This CDR3 is 15 amino acids long. CDR3 region: CASTPRTVNYNEQFF. The CDR3 DNA is TGTGCCAGCACGCCGAGGACAGTAAACTACAATGAGCAGTTCTTC.

This chain links TRBV5-1 with TRBJ2-7, with a weak D call TRBD2 (5 bases). Germline CDR1 and CDR2: SGHRS and YFSETQ. The CDR3 length is 15 residues. Trimming took 4 bases from V and 2 from J, leaving 16 bases between them. The CDR3 is CASSPMASGTYEQYF. CDR3 nucleotides: TGCGCCAGCAGCCCGATGGCCTCGGGGACCTACGAGCAGTACTTC.

V usage is TRBV12-3 or TRBV12-4 and J usage is TRBJ1-4; D uncertain. CDR3 length: 17 residues. Trimming took off 6 bases at V and 0 bases at J, with 17 bases between the two ends. The CDR3 is CASSNLGRRATNEKLFF. For the CDR3, the DNA is TGTGCCAGCAGCAACCTCGGACGGCGCGCAACTAATGAAAAACTGTTTTTT.